This entry is about one T cell receptor (beta chain). Between the trimmed V and J ends, which lost 4 bases and 6 bases, there was a span of 16 bases. The CDR3 consists of 14 residues. The germline CDR1 and CDR2 sequences are SGHRS and YFSETQ. Through MiXCR, TCRdb re-clonotyped the PCR reads. Of fewer than 15,000 clones listed, about 25% are singletons. All patients reached thyroid surgery having received no treatment beforehand. These data belong to a study of metastatic and nonmetastatic thyroid tumors. The chain recombines TRBV5-1 with TRBJ1-1; a weak D match, TRBD1 (5 bases). This clonotype was obtained from a female donor with papillary thyroid cancer or a benign thyroid nodule (not recorded which). Some clones in this sample may be carry-over from other donors' samples. Input material: blood. Written as DNA, the CDR3 is TGCGCCAGCAGCATCGAACAGGCGAGCGCTGAAGCTTTCTTT. Its protein product is CASSIEQASAEAFF.